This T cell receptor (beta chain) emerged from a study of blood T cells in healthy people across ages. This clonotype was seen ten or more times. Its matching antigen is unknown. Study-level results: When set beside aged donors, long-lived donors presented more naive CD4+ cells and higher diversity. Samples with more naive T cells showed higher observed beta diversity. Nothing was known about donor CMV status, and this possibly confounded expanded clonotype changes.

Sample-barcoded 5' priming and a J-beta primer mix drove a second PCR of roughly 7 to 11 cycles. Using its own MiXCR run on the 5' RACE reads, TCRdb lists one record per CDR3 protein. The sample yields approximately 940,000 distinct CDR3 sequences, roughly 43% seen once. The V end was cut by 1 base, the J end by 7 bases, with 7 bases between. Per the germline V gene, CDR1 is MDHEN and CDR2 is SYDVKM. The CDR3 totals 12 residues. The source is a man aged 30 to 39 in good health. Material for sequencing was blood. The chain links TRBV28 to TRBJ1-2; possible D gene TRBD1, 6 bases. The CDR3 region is CASSLSTGGYTF. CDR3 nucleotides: TGTGCCAGCAGTTTATCGACAGGTGGCTACACCTTC.